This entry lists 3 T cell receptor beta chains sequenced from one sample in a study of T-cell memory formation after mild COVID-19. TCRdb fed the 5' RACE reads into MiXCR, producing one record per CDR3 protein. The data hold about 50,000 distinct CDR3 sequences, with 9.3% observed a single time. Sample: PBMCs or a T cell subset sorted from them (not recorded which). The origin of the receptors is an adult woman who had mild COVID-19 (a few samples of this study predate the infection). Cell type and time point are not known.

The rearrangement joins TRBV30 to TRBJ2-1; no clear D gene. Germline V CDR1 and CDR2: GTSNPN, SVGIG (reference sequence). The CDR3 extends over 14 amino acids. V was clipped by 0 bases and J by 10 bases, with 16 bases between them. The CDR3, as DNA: TGTGCCTGGAGTGTAGGAAAGGGTTTGGCGGAGCAGTTCTTC. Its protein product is CAWSVGKGLAEQFF.

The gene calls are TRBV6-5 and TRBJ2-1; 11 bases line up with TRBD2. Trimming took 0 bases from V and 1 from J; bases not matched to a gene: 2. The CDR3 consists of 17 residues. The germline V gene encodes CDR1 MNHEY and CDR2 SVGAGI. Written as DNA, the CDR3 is TGTGCCAGCAGTTACTCAACTAGCGGGAGATCCTACAATGAGCAGTTCTTC. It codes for CASSYSTSGRSYNEQFF.

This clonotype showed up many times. The CDR3 coding sequence is TGTGCCAGCAGCCCCTGGGGTGGCGGCTACACCTTC. Its protein is CASSPWGGGYTF. This sequence joins TRBV14 and TRBJ1-2; D is uncertain. The CDR3 consists of 12 residues. Germline loops: CDR1 SGHDN, CDR2 FVKESK. The V end was cut by 4 bases, the J end by 8 bases, with 11 bases between.